Described below is a single T cell receptor (beta chain) sequence and its context. This specimen comes from a study of cytotoxic CD8 clonotypes in ibrutinib-treated CLL. Study at large: Within the patient group, eleven to twelve were relapsed/refractory and around 15 treatment-naive, and 17 were IGHV unmutated.

Target depth was 1 in 200,000 to 1 in 1 million T cells, about 10x per clonotype. Sequencing was performed with immunoSEQ multiplex PCR; in TCRdb, only in-frame clones are kept and a portion is missing. In the table there are approximately 300,000 clones, just under 80% of which are singletons. The origin of this receptor is a human donor with chronic lymphocytic leukemia. The sequencing here drew on PBMCs, taken before ibrutinib treatment.

CDR3 in DNA: TGCGCCAGCAGCTTGTACCTGGGCAGCTCTGGAAACACCATATATTTT. Translation gives CASSLYLGSSGNTIYF. V and J are TRBV5-1 and TRBJ1-3; D is uncertain. Germline-derived CDR1 and CDR2 are SGHRS and YFSETQ. With 1 base removed from V and 0 bases from J, the gap between germline ends came to 11 bases. The CDR3 extends over 16 amino acids.